Shown below are 13 T cell receptor beta chains from a single sample sequenced in a study of cytomegalovirus exposure and HLA in healthy donors. PCR amplification relied on 60 Vbeta primers (plus 13 Jbeta primers). Here immunoSEQ multiplex PCR was the method, and the copy in TCRdb shows in-frame clones only, minus some. The data show 100,000 to 120,000 clones, nearly 15% seen once. The sequencing sample was made of PBMCs. All receptors come from a female donor in good health and CMV-seronegative.

The rearrangement links TRBV28 to TRBJ2-7; 7 positions match TRBD1. The CDR3 sequence is 11 residues long. V lost 6 bases, J lost 4 bases, and 0 bases stayed unmatched. Germline V gives CDR1 MDHEN, CDR2 SYDVKM. The CDR3 here is CASRTGYEQYF. DNA of the CDR3: TGTGCCAGCAGGACAGGGTACGAGCAGTACTTC. The whole variable domain, filled in from reference TRBV28 and TRBJ2-7, reads DVKVTQSSRYLVKRTGEKVFLECVQDMDHENMFWYRQDPGLGLRLIYFSYDVKMKEKGDIPEGYSVSREKKERFSLILESASTNQTSMYLCASRTGYEQYFGPGTRLTVT.

This clone was counted only a few times. The J gene is TRBJ1-1, the V gene TRBV5-1, with unresolved D. There are 12 residues in the CDR3. Trimming left V 2 bases short and J 3 bases short, with 5 bases between. Per germline, CDR1 SGHRS and CDR2 YFSETQ. CDR3 amino acids: CASSFTDTEAFF. For the CDR3, the DNA is TGCGCCAGCAGCTTCACGGACACTGAAGCTTTCTTT.

This clone was seen a few times. The chain is built from TRBV6-1 and TRBJ2-3; 13 bases are a match to TRBD2. J lost 6 bases, V lost 6 bases, and 6 bases had no gene match. The CDR3 extends over 15 amino acids. Germline V gives CDR1 MNHNS, CDR2 SASEGT. CDR3 coding DNA: TGTGCCAGCAGAGAACCGGGACTAGCGGGGGATACGCAGTATTTT. This codes for CASREPGLAGDTQYF.

This clone came up a few times. The chain links TRBV6-1 to TRBJ2-7, with 12 bases aligning to TRBD2. The ends lost 4 bases at V and 2 bases at J; junction bases unmatched: 18. The CDR3 extends over 20 amino acids. Germline CDR1 MNHNS, CDR2 SASEGT. The CDR3 reads CASSGSPSGGAEPQTYEQYF. CDR3 nucleotides: TGTGCCAGCAGTGGAAGCCCTAGCGGGGGGGCTGAACCCCAAACCTACGAGCAGTACTTC.

The chain employs TRBV2 and TRBJ2-7; 7 positions agree with TRBD1. Germline assignment: CDR1 SNHLY and CDR2 FYNNEI. This CDR3 has 14 residues. Trimming removed 5 bases from V and 7 bases from J; junction bases left unmatched: 11. CDR3 bases: TGTGCCAGCAGTCTTGGGGACAGAGCCATAGAGCAGTACTTC. Protein product: CASSLGDRAIEQYF.

The table lists this clone with a few counts. The chain joins TRBV7-9 to TRBJ1-1; D might be TRBD1 (6 bases). Trimming removed 2 bases from V and 3 bases from J, with 10 bases in between. CDR3 size: 14 residues. Germline loops: CDR1 SEHNR, CDR2 FQNEAQ (reference sequence). The DNA for the CDR3 is TGTGCCAGCAGCTTATGGGGGCGATACACTGAAGCTTTCTTT. Protein sequence: CASSLWGRYTEAFF.

This clone came up a few times. This sequence joins TRBV6-5 and TRBJ2-7; the D gene is possibly TRBD2 (6 bases). The CDR3 consists of 14 residues. Trimming cost V 0 bases and J 1 base, with 7 bases left between them. Germline V lookup: CDR1 MNHEY, CDR2 SVGAGI. CDR3 in amino acids: CASSYSGGSYEQYF. CDR3 DNA: TGTGCCAGCAGTTACTCTGGGGGGTCCTACGAGCAGTACTTC.

This clone has more than one count but fewer than ten. A read error may account for a junction end that differs from germline. The genes are TRBV9 and TRBJ2-1; maybe TRBD2 (5 bases). This CDR3 comprises 12 residues. Germline assignment: CDR1 SGDLS and CDR2 YYNGEE. CDR3 loop: CASSVGSGEQFF. In nucleotides, the CDR3 is TGTGCCAGCAGTGTAGGGAGTGGGGAGCAGTTCTTC.

This clone has a handful of counts. The chain combines TRBV4-2 with TRBJ2-1; TRBD2 matches 8 bases. Germline CDR1 is LGHNA and CDR2 is YNFKEQ. The ends lost 11 bases at V and 0 bases at J; junction bases unmatched: 9. This CDR3 has 15 residues. DNA of the CDR3: TGTGCCTCGGGGGAGCGGGAGCGCTCCTACAATGAGCAGTTCTTC. Its protein is CASGERERSYNEQFF.

This clone has a handful of counts. The chain employs TRBV2 and TRBJ1-1, with D unresolved. Germline CDR1 reads SNHLY; CDR2 reads FYNNEI. With 4 bases removed from V and 0 bases from J, the gap between germline ends came to 9 bases. The CDR3 extends over 14 amino acids. CDR3 amino acids: CASSAWTLNTEAFF. The CDR3 bases are TGTGCCAGCAGTGCTTGGACTTTGAACACTGAAGCTTTCTTT.

This clone was observed a handful of times. The chain couples TRBV5-4 to TRBJ1-2; no clear D gene. CDR1 and CDR2 (germline): SGHNT, YYREEE (reference sequence). The V end was cut by 0 bases, the J end by 4 bases, with 7 bases between. The CDR3 runs 13 residues. The CDR3 protein is CASSLGGVYGYTF. The CDR3 nucleotides read TGTGCCAGCAGCTTGGGAGGAGTCTATGGCTACACCTTC.

This clone occurred a few times. The rearrangement uses TRBV4-1 and TRBJ2-3; D perhaps matches TRBD1 (6 bases). Germline CDR1 MGHRA, CDR2 YSYEKL. V was clipped by 3 bases and J by 2 bases, with 12 bases between them. This CDR3 region has 15 residues. CDR3 in amino acids: CASSHRGLYTDTQYF. As DNA, the CDR3 is TGCGCCAGCAGCCACAGGGGTCTCTACACAGATACGCAGTATTTT.

In this sample, this clone turned up a few times. The CDR3 DNA is TGTGCCAGCAGTTTATGGGGGCCCTCCTACGAGCAGTACTTC. Its translation: CASSLWGPSYEQYF. This chain connects TRBV27 to TRBJ2-7, with D perhaps TRBD1 (6 bases). This CDR3 comprises 14 residues. Germline CDR1 and CDR2: MNHEY and SMNVEV (reference sequence). V was pared by 1 base and J by 0 bases, with 7 bases between.